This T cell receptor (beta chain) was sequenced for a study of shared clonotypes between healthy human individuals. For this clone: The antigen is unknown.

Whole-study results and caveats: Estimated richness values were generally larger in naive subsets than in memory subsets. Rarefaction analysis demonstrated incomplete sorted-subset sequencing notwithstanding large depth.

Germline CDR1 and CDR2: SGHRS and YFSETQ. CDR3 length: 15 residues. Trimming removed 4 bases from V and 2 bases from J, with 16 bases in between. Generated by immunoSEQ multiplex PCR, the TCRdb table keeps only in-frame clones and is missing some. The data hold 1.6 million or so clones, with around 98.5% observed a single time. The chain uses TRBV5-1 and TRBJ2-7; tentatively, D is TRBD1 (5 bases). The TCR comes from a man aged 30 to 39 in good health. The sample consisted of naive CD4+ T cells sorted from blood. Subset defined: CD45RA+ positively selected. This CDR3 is CASSGRGRQAYEQYF. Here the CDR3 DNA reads TGCGCCAGCAGCGGAAGGGGTCGACAAGCCTACGAGCAGTACTTC.